The rows below give T cell receptor beta chains drawn from one sample of a study of cytomegalovirus exposure and HLA in healthy donors. Generated by immunoSEQ multiplex PCR, the TCRdb table keeps only in-frame clones and is missing some. The sample consists of roughly 140,000 clones, around 81% of them appearing once. Material: PBMCs. These receptors all stem from a man in his forties in good health and CMV-seropositive. Each CDR3 is given with its conserved first and last residue. The D gene is left open where the match is weak. Expanded clones are given a class, and other clones once, few, many or no size at all.

CDR3aa: CASSLPGTSGSALEQYF
CDR3nt: TGCGCCAGCAGCTTGCCCGGGACTAGCGGGAGCGCCCTCGAGCAGTACTTC
v_gene: TRBV5-1
abundance: .
j_gene: TRBJ2-7
d_gene: TRBD2

CDR3aa: CAWSVLSGLEEETQYF
CDR3nt: TGTGCCTGGAGTGTACTCTCCGGACTAGAAGAAGAGACCCAGTACTTC
v_gene: TRBV30
abundance: .
j_gene: TRBJ2-5
d_gene: TRBD2

CDR3aa: CASSRGETEQYF
CDR3nt: TGTGCCAGTAGCCGAGGTGAGACCGAGCAGTACTTC
v_gene: TRBV19
abundance: .
j_gene: TRBJ2-7
d_gene: .

CDR3aa: CSATTSTEAFF
CDR3nt: TGCAGTGCTACCACCAGCACTGAAGCTTTCTTT
v_gene: TRBV20-1
abundance: .
j_gene: TRBJ1-1
d_gene: .

CDR3aa: CAISQGTNYGYTF
CDR3nt: TGTGCCATCAGCCAGGGAACTAACTATGGCTACACCTTC
v_gene: TRBV10-3
abundance: .
j_gene: TRBJ1-2
d_gene: .

CDR3aa: CASSLGQTISYEQYF
CDR3nt: TGCGCCAGCAGCTTGGGACAGACGATCTCCTACGAGCAGTACTTC
v_gene: TRBV5-1
abundance: .
j_gene: TRBJ2-7
d_gene: .

CDR3aa: CASSEGRDMVRPQHF
CDR3nt: TGTGCCAGCAGTGAGGGAAGGGACATGGTTCGTCCCCAGCATTTT
v_gene: TRBV6-1
abundance: .
j_gene: TRBJ1-5
d_gene: .

CDR3aa: CASSLTGSSYEQYF
CDR3nt: TGTGCCAGCAGCTTGACAGGGAGCTCCTACGAGCAGTACTTC
v_gene: TRBV6-5
abundance: .
j_gene: TRBJ2-7
d_gene: TRBD1

CDR3aa: CASSQLPGQGASNAYEQYF
CDR3nt: TGTGCCAGCTCACAGCTTCCGGGACAGGGGGCCTCCAATGCCTACGAGCAGTACTTC
v_gene: TRBV18
abundance: .
j_gene: TRBJ2-7
d_gene: TRBD1

CDR3aa: CASRGFGVTEAFF
CDR3nt: TGTGCCAGCAGGGGTTTTGGAGTGACTGAAGCTTTCTTT
v_gene: TRBV27
abundance: few
j_gene: TRBJ1-1
d_gene: .

CDR3aa: CASSGQGAYEQYF
CDR3nt: TGTGCCAGCAGCGGACAGGGGGCCTACGAGCAGTACTTC
v_gene: TRBV27
abundance: .
j_gene: TRBJ2-7
d_gene: TRBD1

CDR3aa: CASSYNEKTGVDTQYF
CDR3nt: TGTGCCAGCAGTTACAATGAGAAGACAGGGGTGGATACGCAGTATTTT
v_gene: TRBV6-6
abundance: .
j_gene: TRBJ2-3
d_gene: TRBD1

CDR3aa: CSVEDSFRNEKLFF
CDR3nt: TGCAGCGTTGAAGATTCTTTCCGTAATGAAAAACTGTTTTTT
v_gene: TRBV29-1
abundance: .
j_gene: TRBJ1-4
d_gene: .

CDR3aa: CASSFNGLADTLAKNIQYF
CDR3nt: TGTGCCAGCAGCTTTAACGGACTAGCGGATACCTTAGCCAAAAACATTCAGTACTTC
v_gene: TRBV7-8
abundance: .
j_gene: TRBJ2-4
d_gene: TRBD2

CDR3aa: CASREGTGGGQETQYF
CDR3nt: TGTGCCAGCAGGGAAGGGACCGGCGGGGGCCAAGAGACCCAGTACTTC
v_gene: TRBV2
abundance: .
j_gene: TRBJ2-5
d_gene: TRBD2

CDR3aa: CASSVSRGSQNIQYF
CDR3nt: TGCGCCAGCAGTGTCTCCAGGGGGTCCCAAAACATTCAGTACTTC
v_gene: TRBV10-1
abundance: few
j_gene: TRBJ2-4
d_gene: TRBD1

CDR3aa: CASATGLNSPLHF
CDR3nt: TGTGCCAGCGCAACAGGGCTGAATTCACCCCTCCACTTT
v_gene: TRBV7-2
abundance: .
j_gene: TRBJ1-6
d_gene: .

CDR3aa: CASSQMTGGTYEQYF
CDR3nt: TGCGCCAGCAGCCAAATGACAGGAGGAACCTACGAGCAGTACTTC
v_gene: TRBV4-1
abundance: few
j_gene: TRBJ2-7
d_gene: .

CDR3aa: CAITQLAGGLGGNEQFF
CDR3nt: TGTGCCATCACACAACTAGCGGGGGGGCTAGGTGGGAATGAGCAGTTCTTC
v_gene: TRBV10-3
abundance: .
j_gene: TRBJ2-1
d_gene: TRBD2

CDR3aa: CASSTHRDGSYEQYF
CDR3nt: TGTGCCAGCAGCACCCACAGGGATGGGTCCTACGAGCAGTACTTC
v_gene: TRBV9
abundance: .
j_gene: TRBJ2-7
d_gene: .

CDR3aa: CSVGAGSWNEQFF
CDR3nt: TGCAGCGTTGGCGCGGGGAGTTGGAATGAGCAGTTCTTC
v_gene: TRBV29-1
abundance: once
j_gene: TRBJ2-1
d_gene: .

CDR3aa: CASSIQGDGYTF
CDR3nt: TGTGCCAGCAGCATACAGGGGGATGGCTACACCTTC
v_gene: TRBV7-2
abundance: .
j_gene: TRBJ1-2
d_gene: TRBD1

CDR3aa: CASSLGPSSYNEQFF
CDR3nt: TGCGCCAGCAGCTTGGGCCCTAGCTCCTACAATGAGCAGTTCTTC
v_gene: TRBV5-1
abundance: .
j_gene: TRBJ2-1
d_gene: .

CDR3aa: CASSRTGINQPQHF
CDR3nt: TGTGCCAGCTCACGGACAGGAATTAATCAGCCCCAGCATTTT
v_gene: TRBV18
abundance: once
j_gene: TRBJ1-5
d_gene: TRBD1

CDR3aa: CASSPGLHSYEQYF
CDR3nt: TGTGCCAGCAGTCCGGGACTACACTCCTACGAGCAGTACTTC
v_gene: TRBV28
abundance: .
j_gene: TRBJ2-7
d_gene: TRBD2

CDR3aa: CASSRVSGQKETQYF
CDR3nt: TGCGCCAGCAGCCGAGTTAGCGGACAAAAAGAGACCCAGTACTTC
v_gene: TRBV4-1
abundance: .
j_gene: TRBJ2-5
d_gene: .